This TCR beta chain stems from a study of tumor-infiltrating lymphocytes in localized non-small cell lung cancer. Regarding the study as a whole: Compared with uninvolved lung, tumors showed higher T cell infiltration by TCRbeta sequencing.

CDR1 is MNHEY, CDR2 SVGAGI, per germline. Trimming stripped 6 bases from V and 8 bases from J, with 17 bases between. The CDR3 covers 14 residues. Profiled with immunoSEQ multiplex PCR; TCRdb holds only in-frame clones, not every one. This table has some 22,000 clones, about 80% appearing once. Turning to this clone: Its antigen is currently unknown.

The J gene is TRBJ2-1, the V gene TRBV6-5; D may be TRBD1 (6 bases). The receptor's source is a human donor with non-small cell lung cancer. Material: lung tumor tissue. In DNA, the CDR3 is TGTGCCAGCAGCCTTTATACAGGGAAGGATGAGCAGTTCTTC. Translated: CASSLYTGKDEQFF.